These 19 T cell receptor beta chains were sequenced from one sample in a study of T cell repertoires in cytomegalovirus infection. TCRdb passed the reads through MiXCR, listing each CDR3 protein once. Among about 530,000 distinct CDR3 sequences listed, about 30% were seen once. The sequenced sample consisted of PBMCs. The receptors shown here come from a human donor in good health (CMV status not recorded). Some clones in this sample may be carry-over from other donors' samples.

This clonotype was seen ten or more times. V and J are TRBV7-2 and TRBJ2-3; D perhaps matches TRBD2 (6 bases). V was shortened by 1 base and J by 14 bases, with 13 bases between the two germline ends. The CDR3 consists of 12 residues. From germline, CDR1 is SGHTA and CDR2 FQGNSA. CDR3 sequence (DNA): TGTGCCAGCAGCTTAGTGCGGGAAGCCCCGTATTTT. It is translated as CASSLVREAPYF.

The rearrangement links TRBV11-2 to TRBJ1-4; possible D gene TRBD1, 5 bases. Between the trimmed V and J ends, which lost 1 base and 5 bases, there was a span of 11 bases. The CDR3 spans 15 residues. Germline V lookup: CDR1 SGHAT, CDR2 FQNNGV. This CDR3 is CASSLGYRGNEKLFF. As DNA, the CDR3 is TGTGCCAGCAGCTTAGGGTATAGGGGCAATGAAAAACTGTTTTTT.

The chain links TRBV5-4 to TRBJ2-1; D gene uncertain. Germline loops: CDR1 SGHNT, CDR2 YYREEE (reference sequence). This CDR3 contains 16 residues. V dropped 1 base and J dropped 3 bases, with 14 bases sitting between them. In DNA form, the CDR3 reads TGTGCCAGCAGCTTGTGGCTGGCGACCTACTACAATGAGCAGTTCTTC. Its translation: CASSLWLATYYNEQFF.

This chain uses TRBV11-1 with TRBJ2-1, with TRBD2 matching over 13 bases. Losses at the gene ends were 6 bases for V and 12 bases for J; bases not matched to a gene: 8. The CDR3 covers 14 residues. The germline CDR1 and CDR2 sequences are SGHAT and FQDESV (reference sequence). This CDR3 is CASRPGLAGDGQFF. CDR3 nucleotide sequence: TGTGCCAGCAGACCTGGACTAGCGGGAGACGGGCAGTTCTTC.

This clonotype was seen at least ten times. J is TRBJ1-1 and V is TRBV7-2; no definite D call. The CDR3 is made up of 16 amino acids. Germline CDR1 reads SGHTA; CDR2 reads FQGNSA. The V end was cut by 4 bases, the J end by 0 bases, with 15 bases between. This CDR3 is CASSSSVHSMNTEAFF. For the CDR3, the DNA is TGTGCCAGCAGCTCAAGCGTTCACAGCATGAACACTGAAGCTTTCTTT.

This clonotype was recorded at least ten times. The chain joins TRBV10-3 to TRBJ2-1; no reliable D call. The CDR3 sequence is 14 residues long. Germline V gene lookup returns CDR1 ENHRY and CDR2 SYGVKD. Trimming took 3 bases from V and 9 from J, leaving 15 bases between them. This CDR3 reads CAISETDQKGEQFF. CDR3 DNA: TGTGCCATCAGTGAAACGGACCAAAAGGGTGAGCAGTTCTTC.

This clonotype was found a few times. The chain joins TRBV6-2 or TRBV6-3 to TRBJ2-7; TRBD1 matches at 7 bases. The CDR3 loop spans 13 amino acids. Germline lookup yields CDR1 MNHEY and CDR2 SVGEGT. The V gene end was trimmed by 4 bases and the J gene end by 1 base; junction bases not matched to a gene: 1. Here the CDR3 DNA reads TGTGCCAGCAGTTGGGACAGATCCTACGAGCAGTACGTC. This encodes CASSWDRSYEQYV.

The rearrangement joins TRBV20-1 to TRBJ2-1; 7 bases are a match to TRBD1. CDR1 and CDR2 (germline): DFQATT, SNEGSKA (reference sequence). This CDR3 spans 17 amino acids. Unmatched junction bases numbered 8, after V lost 0 bases and J lost 0 bases. CDR3 sequence: CSARELRDSSSYNEQFF. The CDR3 coding sequence is TGCAGTGCTAGAGAGCTCCGGGACAGCAGCTCCTACAATGAGCAGTTCTTC.

The chain carries TRBV20-1 and TRBJ2-3, with TRBD2 matching over 10 bases. The CDR3 is made up of 15 amino acids. Germline CDR1 reads DFQATT; CDR2 reads SNEGSKA (reference sequence). Trimming took 6 bases from V and 2 from J; bases not matched to a gene: 8. CDR3 DNA: TGCAGTGCGGTCCTAGCGGGAGTCATCACAGATACGCAGTATTTT. This sequence encodes CSAVLAGVITDTQYF.

The chain joins TRBV5-1 to TRBJ2-1, with 9 bases fitting TRBD2. Germline loops: CDR1 SGHRS, CDR2 YFSETQ. The trim removed 6 bases at V and 2 bases at J, leaving 12 bases unmatched. This CDR3 comprises 17 residues. The CDR3 DNA reads TGCGCCAGCACCAGGGGTGGCGGGAGGGCCCCCTACAATGAGCAGTTCTTC. This gives the protein CASTRGGGRAPYNEQFF.

The V call is TRBV27, the J call TRBJ1-2; no reliable D call. Germline lookup yields CDR1 MNHEY and CDR2 SMNVEV (reference sequence). V lost 6 bases to trimming and J lost 7 bases, with 18 bases between them. This CDR3 has 14 amino acids. CDR3 loop: CASSPMLVVAGYTF. The CDR3 nucleotides are TGTGCCAGCAGCCCGATGCTAGTGGTGGCTGGCTACACCTTC.

The sample holds a few counts of this clonotype. This chain uses TRBV7-6 with TRBJ2-7; 7 bases are shared with TRBD1. The ends lost 5 bases at V and 6 bases at J; junction bases unmatched: 13. The CDR3 spans 15 residues. The germline CDR1 and CDR2 sequences are SGHVS and FNYEAQ. The CDR3: CASSHWDSPRGEQYF. The DNA for the CDR3 is TGTGCCAGCAGCCACTGGGACAGCCCTCGGGGCGAGCAGTACTTC.

The V call is TRBV6-1, the J call TRBJ2-7; TRBD1 matches at 7 bases. This CDR3 is built from 15 residues. Unmatched junction bases numbered 6, after V lost 4 bases and J lost 0 bases. CDR1 MNHNS and CDR2 SASEGT come from the germline V gene. The CDR3 DNA is TGTGCCAGCAGTGCCGGGACAGTCGTCTCCTACGAGCAGTACGTC. It translates to CASSAGTVVSYEQYV.

This clonotype occurred a few times. The J gene is TRBJ1-1, the V gene TRBV20-1, with D hard to call. This CDR3 spans 12 amino acids. Germline assignment: CDR1 DFQATT and CDR2 SNEGSKA (reference sequence). The ends were cut back, 6 bases at V and 4 bases at J, with 12 bases in the middle. The CDR3 region has the DNA TGCAGTGCCAACGGCCCGAGCACTGAAGCTTTCTTT. This sequence encodes CSANGPSTEAFF.

This clonotype was observed a handful of times. The chain recombines TRBV4-3 with TRBJ1-5, with D hard to call. Germline V CDR1 and CDR2: LGHNA, YSLEER. Deletions cut 0 bases from V and 4 bases from J, with 7 bases between. There are 14 residues in the CDR3. CDR3 sequence (DNA): TGCGCCAGCAGCCAAGATACATGGAATCAGCCCCAGCATTTT. Its translation is CASSQDTWNQPQHF.

The V gene is TRBV28, the J gene TRBJ2-7; D is perhaps TRBD2 (6 bases). CDR3 length: 15 residues. Trimming took 5 bases from V and 1 from J, leaving 15 bases between them. The germline V gene encodes CDR1 MDHEN and CDR2 SYDVKM. CDR3 sequence reads: CASSGNSGSSYEQYF. Written as DNA, the CDR3 is TGTGCCAGCAGTGGGAACAGCGGGTCTTCCTACGAGCAGTACTTC.

V and J are TRBV7-2 and TRBJ1-1, with D uncertain. This CDR3 has 14 amino acids. From germline, CDR1 is SGHTA and CDR2 FQGNSA. Trimming left V 6 bases short and J 0 bases short, with 11 bases between. The CDR3 DNA reads TGTGCCAGCAGTGGCGGGAGCCTGAACACTGAAGCTTTCTTT. Translating it yields CASSGGSLNTEAFF.

This chain joins TRBV19 and TRBJ1-1; no reliable D call. The CDR3 is made up of 15 amino acids. Trimming pared 5 bases from V and 0 bases from J, leaving 13 bases between. Germline assignment: CDR1 LNHDA and CDR2 SQIVND (reference sequence). In nucleotides, the CDR3 is TGTGCCAGTAGTTCCCCGGGCCTTATGAACACTGAAGCTTTCTTT. It specifies CASSSPGLMNTEAFF.

In this sample, this clonotype turned up a few times. The V call is TRBV27, the J call TRBJ2-3, with TRBD2 as a possible D gene (6 bases). The CDR3 is 14 amino acids. With 3 bases removed from V and 2 bases from J, the gap between germline ends came to 9 bases. Germline V gene lookup returns CDR1 MNHEY and CDR2 SMNVEV (reference sequence). The CDR3 reads CASSLRGVTDTQYF. CDR3 nucleotides: TGTGCCAGCAGTTTGCGGGGAGTCACAGATACGCAGTATTTT.